This entry is about one T cell receptor beta chain. This sample's time point: persistent/refractory GD, antithyroid drugs over 5 years with positive TRAb. After RNA was extracted from PBMCs, the TCR library was made from it. American Thyroid Association guidelines defined Graves' disease diagnosis. This specimen belongs to a study of regulatory T cells in long-lasting Graves disease. In the study overall: Persistence in Graves' disease denoted antithyroid drug use beyond 5 years alongside positive TSH receptor antibodies.

The TCR beta library used iRepertoire HTBI primers with Arm-PCR amplification of CDR3. A single record per CDR3 protein comes from TCRdb applying MiXCR to the multiplex PCR reads. Here the sample spans a few hundred thousand distinct CDR3 sequences, about a fifth being singletons. The sequencing used peripheral blood mononuclear cells (PBMCs), collected when the disease was refractory, from a patient treated with antithyroid drugs. This receptor was identified in a female donor with Graves disease.

CDR3 bases: TGTGCCAGCGCGAAGGGGCGGGACCAGCCCCAGCATTTT. Translation: CASAKGRDQPQHF. The gene calls are TRBV7-6 and TRBJ1-5; D is possibly TRBD1 (5 bases). Deletions cut 8 bases from V and 7 bases from J, with 15 bases between. From germline, CDR1 is SGHVS and CDR2 FNYEAQ. The CDR3 is 13 amino acids.